Presented here are 9 T cell receptor beta chains from one specimen sequenced in a study of T cell repertoires in cytomegalovirus infection. TCRdb reprocessed the reads with MiXCR, giving one entry per CDR3 protein. Of some 280,000 distinct CDR3 sequences listed, around 15% were seen once; the top ten hold 8.8%. The material sequenced was PBMCs. The source of these receptors is a human donor in good health (CMV status not recorded). Some clones in this sample may be carry-over from other donors' samples.

As concerns this clonotype: A much larger clone lies a single base off, so this may be a read error. This rearrangement joins TRBV6-1 to TRBJ1-5, with D tentatively TRBD1 (5 bases). In germline, CDR1 is MNHNS, CDR2 SASEGT. The CDR3 has 15 residues. The chain's CDR3 is CASSESQGRSRPPHF. CDR3 bases: TGTGCCAGCAGTGAATCGCAGGGCCGGAGTCGGCCCCCGCATTTT.

This clonotype was counted between two and nine times. This chain uses TRBV28 with TRBJ2-7, with D possibly matching TRBD1 (6 bases). With 6 bases removed from V and 4 bases from J, the gap between germline ends came to 13 bases. The CDR3 is 13 amino acids. Germline-derived CDR1 and CDR2 are MDHEN and SYDVKM. The CDR3 protein is CASRPTGLYEQYF. The CDR3, as DNA: TGTGCCAGCAGACCGACAGGCCTATACGAGCAGTACTTC. Combining the CDR3 with reference TRBV28 and TRBJ2-7 gives the whole variable domain DVKVTQSSRYLVKRTGEKVFLECVQDMDHENMFWYRQDPGLGLRLIYFSYDVKMKEKGDIPEGYSVSREKKERFSLILESASTNQTSMYLCASRPTGLYEQYFGPGTRLTVT.

This clonotype was seen at least ten times. V and J are TRBV20-1 and TRBJ2-3; the match to TRBD1 covers 8 bases. V was clipped by 6 bases and J by 3 bases; unmatched bases: 5. The CDR3 extends over 13 amino acids. CDR1 is DFQATT, CDR2 SNEGSKA, per germline (reference sequence). The CDR3 spells CSAKGQGTDTQYF. The CDR3 nucleotides are TGCAGTGCCAAAGGACAGGGAACAGATACGCAGTATTTT.

This clonotype was counted only a few times. The chain recombines TRBV28 with TRBJ1-2; D call uncertain. V lost 6 bases and J lost 2, with 13 bases in between. The length of the CDR3 is 14 residues. Germline V CDR1 and CDR2: MDHEN, SYDVKM. The CDR3 DNA sequence: TGTGCCAGCAGAACCTCGCCGGAGAACTATGGCTACACCTTC. It yields the protein CASRTSPENYGYTF.

The V call is TRBV28, the J call TRBJ2-2; D unresolved. CDR3 length: 12 residues. The V gene lost 5 bases and the J gene lost 10 bases, with 11 bases spanning the gap. Germline V lookup: CDR1 MDHEN, CDR2 SYDVKM. CDR3 residues: CASSPETPELFF. In DNA, the CDR3 is TGTGCCAGCAGTCCAGAGACGCCGGAGCTGTTTTTT.

The V call is TRBV14, the J call TRBJ1-2; the match to TRBD1 covers 7 bases. Trimming at V came to 3 bases and at J to 1 base, leaving 5 bases not matched to a gene. The CDR3 consists of 15 residues. CDR1 is SGHDN and CDR2 is FVKESK in the germline V gene. CDR3 in DNA: TGTGCCAGCAGCCAGAGGGGACAGCTTAACTATGGCTACACCTTC. Amino acids: CASSQRGQLNYGYTF.

The chain uses TRBV2 and TRBJ1-5; D not certain. Germline loops: CDR1 SNHLY, CDR2 FYNNEI. The CDR3 sequence is 14 residues long. The germline V and J ends were trimmed by 5 bases and 3 bases, with 11 bases remaining between them. CDR3 protein: CASSSDGDNQPQHF. DNA for the CDR3: TGTGCCAGCAGTTCAGATGGGGACAATCAGCCCCAGCATTTT.

This clonotype was seen many times. This sequence joins TRBV12-3 or TRBV12-4 and TRBJ1-1, with 7 bases aligning to TRBD1. Trimming at V came to 3 bases and at J to 5 bases, leaving 6 bases not matched to a gene. The CDR3 is made up of 14 amino acids. In nucleotides, the CDR3 is TGTGCCAGCAGTTTCCACAGGGGAAGGACTGAAGCTTTCTTT. Protein: CASSFHRGRTEAFF.

The chain links TRBV5-4 to TRBJ1-6, with 9 bases aligning to TRBD1. The CDR3 has 15 amino acids. The junction had 9 bases not matched to a gene; V was cut back by 4 bases and J by 10 bases. Per germline, CDR1 SGHNT and CDR2 YYREEE (reference sequence). In nucleotides, the CDR3 is TGTGCCAGCAGCCTTCAACAGGGGGCAAACTCACCCCTCCACTTT. Translation: CASSLQQGANSPLHF.